What follows are 27 T cell receptor beta chains derived from one specimen sequenced in a study of shared clonotypes between healthy human individuals (dated by TCRdb to between 2020 and 2021). Libraries were constructed by the immunoSEQ multiplex PCR assay. TCRdb holds this immuneACCESS table with in-frame rearrangements only. Some clones are missing; in checked studies, unresolved V genes explain under half, and the rest has no known cause. This sample holds 850,000 to 1,200,000 clones; roughly 80% were observed only once. Around 1.5% of the sample belongs to the ten largest clones. Sequencing was carried out using memory CD4+ T cells sorted from blood. This sample's cell subset or site label indicates: CD45RA-negative fraction. Source of these receptors: a man aged 18 to 30 in good health.

The chain joins TRBV30 to TRBJ1-1; TRBD1 matches 8 bases. The CDR3 is 15 amino acids. V shed 7 bases, J shed 0 bases, and the junction held 10 bases outside the gene matches. CDR1 and CDR2 (germline): GTSNPN, SVGIG (reference sequence). CDR3 coding DNA: TGTGCCTTAACCAGGGGGCGGGGGATGAACACTGAAGCTTTCTTT. It translates to CALTRGRGMNTEAFF.

Concerning this clone itself: A single base is all that separates this from a far larger clone, so a read error is likely. The chain is built from TRBV7-6 and TRBJ2-1; 9 bases map to TRBD2. The CDR3 runs to 16 residues. Germline CDR1 SGHVS, CDR2 FNYEAQ. Here the CDR3 DNA reads TGTGCCAGCAGCTTTAGCGGGAGCCCGTCCTACAATGGGCAGTTCTTC. Translating gives CASSFSGSPSYNGQFF.

About this clone itself: The sample carries other DNA sequences with the same CDR3. V and J are TRBV5-1 and TRBJ1-2; 8 nucleotides agree with TRBD1. With 2 bases clipped from V and 8 bases from J, the junction kept 5 bases outside the gene matches. CDR1 is SGHRS, CDR2 YFSETQ, per germline. CDR3 length: 13 amino acids. In DNA form, the CDR3 reads TGCGCCAGCAGCTTACCGGACAGGGTGGGCTACACCTTC. Translating gives CASSLPDRVGYTF.

The chain combines TRBV28 with TRBJ1-1, with D unclear. From germline, CDR1 is MDHEN and CDR2 SYDVKM. CDR3 length: 14 amino acids. Trimming left V 6 bases short and J 1 base short, with 12 bases between. The CDR3 DNA reads TGTGCCAGCAGCTTTGGACCGAAGAACACTGAAGCTTTCTTT. This sequence encodes CASSFGPKNTEAFF.

The chain links TRBV15 to TRBJ1-1; unclear D gene. Trimming left V 8 bases short and J 0 bases short, with 13 bases between. CDR1 and CDR2 (germline): LNHNV, YYDKDF (reference sequence). The CDR3 is made up of 14 amino acids. As DNA, the CDR3 is TGTGCCACCGGTGGAGGGCCGATGAACACTGAAGCTTTCTTT. This sequence encodes CATGGGPMNTEAFF.

The chain has TRBV7-2 and TRBJ2-1; D is perhaps TRBD2 (6 bases). Trimming stripped 5 bases from V and 8 bases from J, with 19 bases between. The CDR3 spans 15 residues. The V gene's germline CDR1 is SGHTA and CDR2 FQGNSA. CDR3 nucleotide sequence: TGTGCCAGCAGCCCGGGACTCGACCAACGAGATGAGCAGTTCTTC. It yields the protein CASSPGLDQRDEQFF.

The rearrangement links TRBV5-4 to TRBJ1-6; 7 nucleotides line up with TRBD1. Germline V lookup: CDR1 SGHNT, CDR2 YYREEE (reference sequence). The CDR3 is 15 residues long. The J segment lost 5 bases and the V segment lost 2 bases, leaving 4 bases of the junction unmatched. As DNA, the CDR3 is TGTGCCAGCAGCTTCAATACAGGGGATAATTCACCCCTCCACTTT. Amino acid sequence: CASSFNTGDNSPLHF.

J is TRBJ1-1 and V is TRBV5-6; D is possibly TRBD1 (5 bases). V lost 4 bases, J lost 5 bases, and 27 bases lay in between. CDR1 and CDR2 from the germline V gene are SGHDT and YYEEEE. The CDR3 totals 18 residues. The chain's CDR3 is CASSPTMLGPRGWTEAFF. The CDR3 DNA sequence: TGTGCCAGCAGCCCGACTATGCTGGGACCCCGCGGATGGACTGAAGCTTTCTTT.

The chain joins TRBV15 to TRBJ2-7, with D perhaps TRBD2 (7 bases). Trimming removed 0 bases at V and 2 bases at J, with 11 bases between. Germline assignment: CDR1 LNHNV and CDR2 YYDKDF (reference sequence). The length of the CDR3 is 15 residues. The CDR3 sequence is CATSRERGLTYEQYF. As DNA, the CDR3 is TGTGCCACCAGCAGAGAGCGGGGGCTAACCTACGAGCAGTACTTC.

The CDR3: CASSGLALLDYGYTF. CDR3 coding DNA: TGTGCCAGCTCAGGGTTGGCCCTGCTCGACTATGGCTACACCTTC. The rearrangement joins TRBV18 to TRBJ1-2; no firm D call. V was cut by 5 bases and J by 3 bases, with 16 bases left in between. This CDR3 is built from 15 residues. The germline V gene has CDR1 KGHSH and CDR2 LQKENI.

The CDR3 is CASSLNGGPIETQYF. The CDR3 region has the DNA TGTGCCAGCAGCTTAAACGGGGGGCCAATTGAGACCCAGTACTTC. The chain carries TRBV7-3 and TRBJ2-5, with a tentative D call TRBD2 (7 bases). Trimming cost V 1 base and J 5 bases, with 14 bases left between them. The germline CDR1 and CDR2 sequences are SGHTA and FQGTGA. The CDR3 sequence is 15 residues long.

This clone was recorded a few times. This sample includes further DNA sequences coding for the same CDR3. The chain links TRBV7-9 to TRBJ2-1; D is ambiguous. There are 15 residues in the CDR3. V lost 2 bases and J lost 0, with 8 bases in between. Germline V gene lookup returns CDR1 SEHNR and CDR2 FQNEAQ (reference sequence). CDR3 residues: CASSLPLSSYNEQFF. The CDR3 DNA follows: TGTGCCAGCAGCTTACCTCTGAGCTCCTACAATGAGCAGTTCTTC.

The chain uses TRBV29-1 and TRBJ2-3, with 14 bases aligning to TRBD2. The CDR3 runs to 15 residues. With V trimmed by 4 bases and J by 6 bases, 6 bases remained unmatched. Per germline, CDR1 SQVTM and CDR2 ANQGSEA. The CDR3 sequence: CSVGIGTSGGDTQYF. DNA of the CDR3: TGCAGCGTTGGGATCGGGACTAGCGGGGGTGATACGCAGTATTTT.

V and J are TRBV6-6 and TRBJ2-7, with 7 positions matching TRBD1. The CDR3 is 13 residues long. Trimming removed 6 bases from V and 4 bases from J; junction bases left unmatched: 6. Germline V gene sequence: CDR1 MNHNY, CDR2 SVGAGI (reference sequence). The CDR3 DNA reads as TGTGCCAGCAGCGATATACAGGGGTACGAGCAGTACTTC. It codes for CASSDIQGYEQYF.

The chain is built from TRBV5-4 and TRBJ2-7; D is unresolved. The germline V gene encodes CDR1 SGHNT and CDR2 YYREEE (reference sequence). The V end lost 2 bases, the J end lost 2 bases, and 14 bases lay between the germline ends. CDR3 length: 15 residues. The CDR3 loop reads CASSFPGQTTYEQYF. CDR3 DNA: TGTGCCAGCAGCTTCCCCGGGCAGACAACCTACGAGCAGTACTTC.

The chain employs TRBV28 and TRBJ1-1; TRBD1 aligns across 7 bases. Trimming at V came to 1 base and at J to 5 bases, leaving 7 bases not matched to a gene. Germline V gene lookup returns CDR1 MDHEN and CDR2 SYDVKM. The CDR3 has 15 residues. The CDR3 region is CASSLFRAGGTEAFF. The DNA for the CDR3 is TGTGCCAGCAGTTTATTCCGGGCAGGGGGTACTGAAGCTTTCTTT.

A note on this clone: Other nucleotide sequences from this sample produce the same CDR3. The chain combines TRBV6-1 with TRBJ2-5, with D maybe TRBD2 (6 bases). CDR3 length: 14 amino acids. Between the trimmed V and J ends, which lost 0 bases and 7 bases, there was a span of 12 bases. Germline assignment: CDR1 MNHNS and CDR2 SASEGT. The CDR3 spells CASSEAGGKGTQYF. The CDR3 DNA reads TGTGCCAGCAGTGAAGCGGGGGGAAAGGGGACCCAGTACTTC.

The V call is TRBV18, the J call TRBJ2-5, with D maybe TRBD2 (6 bases). The CDR3 has 15 amino acids. V was trimmed by 2 bases and J by 4 bases, leaving 14 bases between them. Per germline, CDR1 KGHSH and CDR2 LQKENI. As DNA, the CDR3 is TGTGCCAGCTCACCATTGGCGGGAATTGGAGAGACCCAGTACTTC. This sequence encodes CASSPLAGIGETQYF. Together with reference TRBV18 and TRBJ2-5, the CDR3 gives the full variable domain: NAGVMQNPRHLVRRRGQEARLRCSPMKGHSHVYWYRQLPEEGLKFMVYLQKENIIDESGMPKERFSAEFPKEGPSILRIQQVVRGDSAAYFCASSPLAGIGETQYFGPGTRLLVL.

The sample holds many counts of this clone. V usage is TRBV25-1 and J usage is TRBJ1-6; 9 positions match TRBD1. In germline, CDR1 is MGHDK, CDR2 SYGVNS. Unmatched junction bases numbered 9, after V lost 6 bases and J lost 9 bases. This CDR3 has 15 residues. The chain's CDR3 is CASSGDRGSSSPLHF. The CDR3 DNA sequence: TGTGCCAGCAGCGGTGACAGGGGGTCTTCTTCACCCCTCCACTTT.

The V and J genes are TRBV5-1 and TRBJ1-1; weak D call: TRBD1 (5 bases). With 0 bases removed from V and 1 base from J, the gap between germline ends came to 13 bases. This CDR3 is built from 16 residues. Germline CDR1 and CDR2: SGHRS and YFSETQ. The chain's CDR3 is CASSLAQGSRNTEAFF. The CDR3 coding sequence is TGCGCCAGCAGCTTGGCGCAGGGCTCAAGGAACACTGAAGCTTTCTTT.

The chain couples TRBV7-8 to TRBJ2-3; 12 positions match TRBD2. CDR3 length equals 15 residues. Germline V gives CDR1 SGHVS, CDR2 FQNEAQ. V dropped 4 bases and J dropped 8; count of bases not matched to a gene: 7. CDR3 region: CASSSTSGGPGTQYF. The CDR3 bases are TGTGCCAGCAGCTCGACTAGCGGGGGCCCCGGTACGCAGTATTTT.

The rearrangement joins TRBV6-6 to TRBJ1-1, with D possibly being TRBD1 (5 bases). The CDR3 extends over 15 amino acids. V gave up 2 bases and J gave up 6 bases, with 16 bases separating them. The V gene's germline CDR1 is MNHNY and CDR2 SVGAGI (reference sequence). CDR3 DNA: TGTGCCAGCAGTTACATTCGGGCAGGGAGTCCTGAAGCTTTCTTT. Translated: CASSYIRAGSPEAFF.

A note on this clone: This sample also contains other DNA sequences that code for the same CDR3. The rearrangement joins TRBV18 to TRBJ2-4, with TRBD2 identical over 7 bases. The CDR3 extends over 15 amino acids. Germline V gene sequence: CDR1 KGHSH, CDR2 LQKENI. Losses at the gene ends were 3 bases for V and 8 bases for J; bases not matched to a gene: 10. The DNA for the CDR3 is TGTGCCAGCTCACCCCTACCGGGAGGTTCGGACATTCAGTACTTC. This codes for CASSPLPGGSDIQYF. Looking up the rest from reference TRBV18 and TRBJ2-4 gives the full variable domain: NAGVMQNPRHLVRRRGQEARLRCSPMKGHSHVYWYRQLPEEGLKFMVYLQKENIIDESGMPKERFSAEFPKEGPSILRIQQVVRGDSAAYFCASSPLPGGSDIQYFGAGTRLSVL.

The J gene is TRBJ1-2, the V gene TRBV30, with D hard to call. With 0 bases removed from V and 1 base from J, the gap between germline ends came to 9 bases. The germline gives CDR1 GTSNPN, CDR2 SVGIG (reference sequence). This CDR3 is built from 14 residues. CDR3 DNA: TGTGCCTGGAGTGTCCGGATATTTAACTATGGCTACACCTTC. It encodes CAWSVRIFNYGYTF. Filled out from reference TRBV30 and TRBJ1-2, the complete variable domain reads SQTIHQWPATLVQPVGSPLSLECTVEGTSNPNLYWYRQAAGRGLQLLFYSVGIGQISSEVPQNLSASRPQDRQFILSSKKLLLSDSGFYLCAWSVRIFNYGYTFGSGTRLTVV.

About this clone: The sample contains more than one DNA sequence encoding this CDR3. The rearrangement joins TRBV20-1 to TRBJ2-1; no reliable D call. CDR1 is DFQATT, CDR2 SNEGSKA, per germline (reference sequence). V lost 3 bases and J lost 7, with 7 bases in between. The CDR3 covers 11 residues. The CDR3 nucleotides read TGCAGTGCTAGGTCTAATAATGAGCAGTTCTTC. The encoded protein is CSARSNNEQFF.

This chain links TRBV5-1 with TRBJ2-1; the match to TRBD2 covers 7 bases. With V trimmed by 0 bases and J by 8 bases, 2 bases remained unmatched. Per the germline V gene, CDR1 is SGHRS and CDR2 is YFSETQ. CDR3 size: 13 residues. In nucleotides, the CDR3 is TGCGCCAGCAGCTTGGCAGCGGGGTATGAGCAGTTCTTC. Amino acid sequence: CASSLAAGYEQFF. Using reference TRBV5-1 and TRBJ2-1 for the parts outside the CDR3, the full variable domain is KAGVTQTPRYLIKTRGQQVTLSCSPISGHRSVSWYQQTPGQGLQFLFEYFSETQRNKGNFPGRFSGRQFSNSRSEMNVSTLELGDSALYLCASSLAAGYEQFFGPGTRLTVL.

The chain has TRBV10-2 and TRBJ1-3; no definite D call. Germline V lookup: CDR1 WSHSY, CDR2 SAAADI. There are 12 residues in the CDR3. V was trimmed by 2 bases and J by 7 bases, leaving 6 bases between them. Here the CDR3 DNA reads TGCGCCAGCAGTGAGATGAGGAACACCATATATTTT. It codes for CASSEMRNTIYF.